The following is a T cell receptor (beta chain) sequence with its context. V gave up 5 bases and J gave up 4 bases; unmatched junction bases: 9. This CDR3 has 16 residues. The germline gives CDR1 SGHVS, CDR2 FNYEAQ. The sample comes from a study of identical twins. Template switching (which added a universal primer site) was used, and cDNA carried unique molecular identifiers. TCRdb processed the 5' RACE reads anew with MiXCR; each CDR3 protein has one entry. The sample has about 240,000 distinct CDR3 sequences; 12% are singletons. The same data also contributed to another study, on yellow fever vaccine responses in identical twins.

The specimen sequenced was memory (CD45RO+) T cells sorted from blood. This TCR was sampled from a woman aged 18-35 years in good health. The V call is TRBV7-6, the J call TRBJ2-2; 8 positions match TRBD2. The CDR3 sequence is CASSPREGWATGELFF. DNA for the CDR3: TGTGCCAGCAGCCCCCGGGAGGGTTGGGCCACCGGGGAGCTGTTTTTT.